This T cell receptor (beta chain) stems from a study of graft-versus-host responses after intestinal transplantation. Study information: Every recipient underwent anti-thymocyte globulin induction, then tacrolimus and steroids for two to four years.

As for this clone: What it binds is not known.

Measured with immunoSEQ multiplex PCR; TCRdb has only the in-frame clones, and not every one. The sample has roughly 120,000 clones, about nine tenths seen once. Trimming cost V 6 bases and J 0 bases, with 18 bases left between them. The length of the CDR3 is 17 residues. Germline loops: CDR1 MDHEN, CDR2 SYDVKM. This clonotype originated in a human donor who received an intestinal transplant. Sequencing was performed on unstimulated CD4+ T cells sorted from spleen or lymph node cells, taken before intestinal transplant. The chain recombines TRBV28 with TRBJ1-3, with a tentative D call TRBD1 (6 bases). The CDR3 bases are TGTGCCAGCAGACGGGGCGACCGCAGGGGCTCTGGAAACACCATATATTTT. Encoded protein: CASRRGDRRGSGNTIYF. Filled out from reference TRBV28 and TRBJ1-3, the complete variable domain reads DVKVTQSSRYLVKRTGEKVFLECVQDMDHENMFWYRQDPGLGLRLIYFSYDVKMKEKGDIPEGYSVSREKKERFSLILESASTNQTSMYLCASRRGDRRGSGNTIYFGEGSWLTVV.